This record concerns one T cell receptor beta chain sequence. Its antigen remains unknown. Related graft donors supplied nonmyeloablative bone marrow transplants, and mixed chimerism was transient. Unstimulated regulatory T cells (CD4+CD25+CD127-), CD4+CD25- non-regulatory cells, CD4 and CD8 cells were FACS-sorted from thawed PBMCs. The data derive from a study of Tregs in tolerant kidney transplant recipients. Study results and limitations: Biological reproducibility was not directly addressed in this study. Few patients were studied, so findings need validation in larger groups.

V lost 4 bases, J lost 0 bases, and 7 bases lay in between. The germline V gene encodes CDR1 SGHRS and CDR2 YFSETQ. The CDR3 is made up of 14 amino acids. Clones were sequenced by immunoSEQ multiplex PCR, and TCRdb holds only the in-frame ones, with some missing. The table records about 50,000 clones, about nine tenths of them present only once. The specimen comprised CD8+ T cells from blood (PBMCs), sampled 12 months after the transplant. The rearrangement uses TRBV5-1 and TRBJ1-4, with D tentatively TRBD1 (5 bases). This sequence originates from a human patient who received a combined kidney and bone marrow transplant. T cells may partly derive from the graft donor. In nucleotides, the CDR3 is TGCGCCAGCAGCCCGGGGGCAACTAATGAAAAACTGTTTTTT. Amino acids: CASSPGATNEKLFF.